The next 2 T cell receptor beta chains were all read from a single sample in a study of beta chain features in type 1 diabetes (dated by TCRdb to the late 2010s). The library was prepared using the immunoSEQ multiplex PCR assay. The High Capacity cDNA Reverse Transcription Kit was used to reverse transcribe all of the isolated RNA, meaning that expressed TCRB transcripts were what got sequenced. What TCRdb holds here is the immuneACCESS table cut down to in-frame rearrangements. Part of the clones is not present; checked against another copy, under half of the missing clones reflect an unresolved V gene, and the others are unexplained. This sample has some 220,000 clones in its table, and 11% of those were observed once. Jointly, the top ten make up approximately 1.4% of the sample. The sequenced sample consisted of central memory CD4+ T cells from blood. These receptors were collected from a man aged 18 to 30 in good health.

This chain connects TRBV14 to TRBJ2-7; D unclear. The ends were cut back, 1 base at V and 5 bases at J, with 6 bases in the middle. The CDR3 runs 12 residues. The germline V gene encodes CDR1 SGHDN and CDR2 FVKESK. The CDR3 reads CASSQVLHEQYF. CDR3 DNA: TGTGCCAGCAGCCAAGTTCTCCACGAGCAGTACTTC.

J is TRBJ2-1 and V is TRBV7-9; TRBD2 aligns across 7 bases. The V gene end was trimmed by 5 bases and the J gene end by 3 bases; junction bases not matched to a gene: 10. This CDR3 contains 16 residues. Germline lookup yields CDR1 SEHNR and CDR2 FQNEAQ (reference sequence). CDR3 sequence reads: CASSHPPGGIYNEQFF. The CDR3 DNA reads TGTGCCAGCAGCCATCCCCCGGGAGGTATCTACAATGAGCAGTTCTTC.